This T cell receptor (beta chain) was observed in a study of T cell clonality in common variable immunodeficiency. Libraries were prepared by immunoSEQ multiplex PCR; TCRdb keeps only in-frame clonotypes and omits some of them. The sample has about 52,000 clones, none seen only once. The table lists this clone with many counts. Read coverage stops 3 residues before the CDR3 terminus; the germline J gene supplies the remainder. This specimen includes other DNA sequences encoding the same CDR3. Caucasian heritage predominated among both patients and controls. This CDR3 contains 18 residues. V gave up 10 bases and J gave up 8 bases, with 33 bases separating them. Germline V lookup: CDR1 LNHDA, CDR2 SQIVND (reference sequence).

The rearrangement links TRBV19 to TRBJ1-3, with D maybe TRBD1 (6 bases). Input material: peripheral blood mononuclear cells. The receptor's source is a person aged 18-70 years in good health. The CDR3 DNA, read in part, is TGTGCCACTCAATGGGTGGACAGTGGGTACGGAAATGGTGACACC. Its protein product is CATQWVDSGYGNGDT. The full-length CDR3 reads as CATQWVDSGYGNGDTIYF.